The 27 T cell receptor beta chains given below trace back to one sample, sequenced in a study of blood T cell repertoires in COVID-19. Measured with immunoSEQ multiplex PCR; TCRdb has only the in-frame clones, and not every one. Among 100,000 to 150,000 clones listed, around 85% were seen once. Material for sequencing was peripheral blood. Receptors originate from a woman at least 80 years old with acute or convalescent COVID-19.

The chain has TRBV7-2 and TRBJ2-7, with D possibly being TRBD1 (6 bases). CDR3 length: 14 residues. Germline V lookup: CDR1 SGHTA, CDR2 FQGNSA. V lost 5 bases, J lost 3 bases, and 14 bases lay in between. The CDR3 loop is CASSASRDIYEQYF. For the CDR3, the DNA is TGTGCCAGCAGCGCGTCCCGGGACATCTACGAGCAGTACTTC.

The genes are TRBV7-2 and TRBJ1-4; unclear D gene. V dropped 5 bases and J dropped 8 bases, with 18 bases sitting between them. There are 15 residues in the CDR3. Germline values: CDR1 SGHTA, CDR2 FQGNSA. DNA of the CDR3: TGTGCCAGCAGCCCCCGGGCTTCATCGGGGGAAAAACTGTTTTTT. Amino acids: CASSPRASSGEKLFF.

The chain is built from TRBV7-9 and TRBJ2-7, with TRBD1 matching over 9 bases. Trimming at V came to 5 bases and at J to 5 bases, leaving 13 bases not matched to a gene. This CDR3 is built from 16 residues. Germline V gene lookup returns CDR1 SEHNR and CDR2 FQNEAQ (reference sequence). The CDR3 loop reads CASSPANRGRGHEQYF. CDR3 DNA: TGTGCCAGCAGCCCGGCGAACAGGGGGCGCGGCCACGAGCAGTACTTC. Complete variable domain (other parts from reference TRBV7-9 and TRBJ2-7): DTGVSQNPRHKITKRGQNVTFRCDPISEHNRLYWYRQTLGQGPEFLTYFQNEAQLEKSRLLSDRFSAERPKGSFSTLEIQRTEQGDSAMYLCASSPANRGRGHEQYFGPGTRLTVT.

This chain links TRBV12-3 or TRBV12-4 with TRBJ1-2, with D unresolved. The V and J ends lost 10 bases and 3 bases respectively, with 9 bases between them. The CDR3 runs 11 residues. As DNA, the CDR3 is TGTGCCACCCCGGGTCACTATGGCTACACCTTC. As protein: CATPGHYGYTF.

The chain combines TRBV27 with TRBJ2-7; 11 nucleotides line up with TRBD2. The V gene end was trimmed by 5 bases and the J gene end by 2 bases; junction bases not matched to a gene: 14. From germline, CDR1 is MNHEY and CDR2 SMNVEV (reference sequence). This CDR3 is built from 18 residues. The CDR3 DNA reads TGTGCCAGCAGTCCAGCCCCAATGGGACTAGCGGTCCCCTACGAGCAGTACTTC. As protein: CASSPAPMGLAVPYEQYF.

The chain has TRBV9 and TRBJ2-7; 12 bases match TRBD2. This CDR3 spans 17 amino acids. Trimming at V came to 0 bases and at J to 7 bases, leaving 11 bases not matched to a gene. Germline V gene sequence: CDR1 SGDLS, CDR2 YYNGEE. In DNA form, the CDR3 reads TGTGCCAGCAGCGTAGGTTGGAGGACTAGCGGGGATTTGGAGCAGTACTTC. Amino acid sequence: CASSVGWRTSGDLEQYF.

The V gene is TRBV19, the J gene TRBJ1-2; 8 nucleotides line up with TRBD1. CDR3 size: 15 residues. V dropped 1 base and J dropped 3; count of bases not matched to a gene: 4. Germline-derived CDR1 and CDR2 are LNHDA and SQIVND (reference sequence). CDR3 sequence (DNA): TGTGCCAGTAGTATAGGACAGGGGTTAGACTATGGCTACACCTTC. It specifies CASSIGQGLDYGYTF.

The J gene is TRBJ1-3, the V gene TRBV7-8, with D maybe TRBD1 (6 bases). V was clipped by 6 bases and J by 2 bases, with 23 bases between them. The CDR3 runs 18 residues. Germline CDR1 reads SGHVS; CDR2 reads FQNEAQ. The CDR3 spells CASSSIRRGVAAGNTIYF. The CDR3 coding sequence is TGTGCCAGCAGTTCCATACGCAGGGGAGTAGCAGCTGGAAACACCATATATTTT.

J is TRBJ2-4 and V is TRBV4-1, with TRBD1 identical over 8 bases. The CDR3 is 17 amino acids. The germline CDR1 and CDR2 sequences are MGHRA and YSYEKL. After removal of 0 bases from V and 0 bases from J, the junction contained 4 bases not matched to a gene. The CDR3 DNA is TGCGCCAGCAGCCAAGAACCGGGACAGGTAGCCAAAAACATTCAGTACTTC. Amino acid sequence: CASSQEPGQVAKNIQYF.

V and J are TRBV7-9 and TRBJ1-1; D is perhaps TRBD1 (6 bases). Trimming shortened V by 5 bases and J by 0 bases, and 13 bases separated the two germline ends. From germline, CDR1 is SEHNR and CDR2 FQNEAQ (reference sequence). The CDR3 covers 15 residues. The CDR3 DNA sequence: TGTGCCAGCAGCCTTCGACAGGCCATGAACACTGAAGCTTTCTTT. Encoded protein: CASSLRQAMNTEAFF.

This clone was counted a single time. The CDR3 spells CASSPRQGGSDTQYF. The CDR3 bases are TGTGCCAGCTCACCCAGACAGGGTGGGTCAGATACGCAGTATTTT. V and J are TRBV18 and TRBJ2-3; 7 bases line up with TRBD1. V dropped 3 bases and J dropped 4; count of bases not matched to a gene: 7. This CDR3 is built from 15 residues. The germline gives CDR1 KGHSH, CDR2 LQKENI.

The V call is TRBV7-2, the J call TRBJ2-3; perhaps TRBD1 as D (5 bases). Between the trimmed V and J ends, which lost 0 bases and 0 bases, there was a span of 13 bases. Germline CDR1 and CDR2: SGHTA and FQGNSA. The CDR3 totals 17 residues. The CDR3 here is CASSLAGLGASTDTQYF. The CDR3 DNA is TGTGCCAGCAGCTTAGCCGGGTTAGGGGCGAGCACAGATACGCAGTATTTT. Full variable domain (remainder filled in from reference TRBV7-2 and TRBJ2-3): GAGVSQSPSNKVTEKGKDVELRCDPISGHTALYWYRQSLGQGLEFLIYFQGNSAPDKSGLPSDRFSAERTGGSVSTLTIQRTQQEDSAVYLCASSLAGLGASTDTQYFGPGTRLTVL.

This clone was seen more than once but under ten times. The chain combines TRBV18 with TRBJ1-4; D is perhaps TRBD1 (5 bases). The CDR3 covers 12 residues. Trimming took 3 bases from V and 13 from J, leaving 12 bases between them. Per the germline V gene, CDR1 is KGHSH and CDR2 is LQKENI. The CDR3 DNA sequence: TGTGCCAGCTCACCGGTGGGGGAGGTACTGTTTTTT. Translating gives CASSPVGEVLFF.

The chain uses TRBV27 and TRBJ2-3, with D tentatively TRBD2 (7 bases). CDR1 MNHEY and CDR2 SMNVEV come from the germline V gene (reference sequence). The CDR3 has 21 amino acids. V was trimmed by 2 bases and J by 5 bases, leaving 32 bases between them. As DNA, the CDR3 is TGTGCCAGCAGTTTAAACGGCCGGGGGGTCCGAGGGACACCTGGGGGAGATACGCAGTATTTT. It encodes CASSLNGRGVRGTPGGDTQYF.

The rearrangement links TRBV3-1 (or the pseudogene TRBV3-2) to TRBJ1-1; the D is unclear. Germline assignment: CDR1 LGHDT and CDR2 YNNKEL (reference sequence). The CDR3 covers 14 residues. Trimming took off 4 bases at V and 1 base at J, with 10 bases between the two ends. In nucleotides, the CDR3 is TGTGCCAGCAGCCCCCTCCCTCCGAACACTGAAGCTTTCTTT. Translated: CASSPLPPNTEAFF.

This rearrangement joins TRBV5-1 to TRBJ2-7, with D possibly TRBD2 on 6 matching bases. Germline CDR1 SGHRS, CDR2 YFSETQ. The V and J ends lost 3 bases and 7 bases respectively, with 8 bases between them. There are 11 residues in the CDR3. DNA for the CDR3: TGCGCCAGCAGCTACGCGGGGGAGCAGTACTTC. It yields the protein CASSYAGEQYF. The entire variable domain, with the rest obtained from reference TRBV5-1 and TRBJ2-7, is as follows: KAGVTQTPRYLIKTRGQQVTLSCSPISGHRSVSWYQQTPGQGLQFLFEYFSETQRNKGNFPGRFSGRQFSNSRSEMNVSTLELGDSALYLCASSYAGEQYFGPGTRLTVT.

In this sample, this clone turned up once. The same CDR3 is also encoded by other DNA sequences in this sample. The chain combines TRBV19 with TRBJ2-7; 11 nucleotides agree with TRBD1. The V gene end was trimmed by 5 bases and the J gene end by 1 base; junction bases not matched to a gene: 7. Germline V gives CDR1 LNHDA, CDR2 SQIVND (reference sequence). This CDR3 is built from 16 residues. CDR3 sequence (DNA): TGTGCCAGTAGTCCCCGAGGACAGGGGGCGTCCTACGAGCAGTACTTC. Translation: CASSPRGQGASYEQYF.

This sequence joins TRBV7-9 and TRBJ1-3, with a weak D call TRBD1 (5 bases). The V and J ends lost 4 bases and 4 bases respectively, with 11 bases between them. Germline V gene lookup returns CDR1 SEHNR and CDR2 FQNEAQ (reference sequence). The CDR3 spans 14 residues. The CDR3 reads CASSYDSHGNTIYF. CDR3 DNA sequence: TGTGCCAGCAGCTATGACAGCCACGGAAACACCATATATTTT.

Details on this clone: This clone may be a read error of a much larger clone one base away. The J gene is TRBJ1-2, the V gene TRBV6-5, with TRBD1 as a possible D gene (5 bases). The germline V gene has CDR1 MNHEY and CDR2 SVGAGI. This CDR3 contains 12 residues. The V gene lost 8 bases and the J gene lost 4 bases, with 11 bases spanning the gap. The CDR3 sequence is CASAGGGYGYTF. For the CDR3, the DNA is TGTGCCAGCGCCGGGGGGGGCTATGGCTACACCTTC.

The chain employs TRBV18 and TRBJ2-3; 9 bases fit TRBD1. The germline CDR1 and CDR2 sequences are KGHSH and LQKENI. After removal of 2 bases from V and 1 base from J, the junction contained 1 base not matched to a gene. This CDR3 spans 15 amino acids. The CDR3 sequence: CASSPWDRGTDTQYF. The CDR3 DNA reads TGTGCCAGCTCACCATGGGACAGGGGCACAGATACGCAGTATTTT.

This chain uses TRBV5-1 with TRBJ2-2, with unresolved D. Germline loops: CDR1 SGHRS, CDR2 YFSETQ. The length of the CDR3 is 16 residues. V was shortened by 0 bases and J by 2 bases, with 11 bases between the two germline ends. The CDR3 DNA sequence: TGCGCCAGCAGCTTGGCCCCCAGCGCTAACACCGGGGAGCTGTTTTTT. Encoded protein: CASSLAPSANTGELFF.

V usage is TRBV18 and J usage is TRBJ1-6; 7 bases map to TRBD1. CDR3 length: 15 residues. Germline V gene data show CDR1 as KGHSH and CDR2 as LQKENI. V was pared by 2 bases and J by 10 bases, with 8 bases of the junction left unmatched. CDR3 coding DNA: TGTGCCAGCTCACCAGGACAGGACCAACTATCACCCCTCCACTTT. Encoded protein: CASSPGQDQLSPLHF.

This sequence joins TRBV6-5 and TRBJ2-1; 13 bases line up with TRBD2. V dropped 6 bases and J dropped 7; count of bases not matched to a gene: 6. Germline V CDR1 and CDR2: MNHEY, SVGAGI. CDR3 length equals 15 residues. CDR3: CASSLGLAGVNEQFF. CDR3 nucleotide sequence: TGTGCCAGCAGCCTCGGACTAGCGGGGGTTAATGAGCAGTTCTTC.

This clone was seen only once. The chain couples TRBV4-1 to TRBJ2-7, with 7 bases lining up with TRBD1. V was clipped by 4 bases and J by 3 bases; unmatched bases: 9. The CDR3 runs to 15 residues. Germline CDR1 and CDR2: MGHRA and YSYEKL. CDR3 nucleotides: TGCGCCAGCAGCCGAACAGGGGCCACCAACTACGAGCAGTACTTC. Protein product: CASSRTGATNYEQYF.

This chain connects TRBV5-6 to TRBJ1-1, with 7 bases aligning to TRBD1. CDR1 and CDR2 from the germline V gene are SGHDT and YYEEEE. The ends lost 0 bases at V and 11 bases at J; junction bases unmatched: 4. The CDR3 runs to 12 residues. CDR3 protein: CASSLGAGGAFF. CDR3 in DNA: TGTGCCAGCAGCTTGGGAGCAGGGGGGGCTTTCTTT. Full variable domain (missing parts from reference TRBV5-6 and TRBJ1-1): DAGVTQSPTHLIKTRGQQVTLRCSPKSGHDTVSWYQQALGQGPQFIFQYYEEEERQRGNFPDRFSGHQFPNYSSELNVNALLLGDSALYLCASSLGAGGAFFGQGTRLTVV.

This chain connects TRBV5-1 to TRBJ1-4, with D perhaps TRBD1 (6 bases). Looked up from germline, CDR1 is SGHRS and CDR2 is YFSETQ. V gave up 6 bases and J gave up 7 bases, with 25 bases separating them. The CDR3 runs to 17 residues. DNA for the CDR3: TGCGCCAGCACGCAGGGGCCGCCCGGAGCAACGGGTGAAAAACTGTTTTTT. Translating it yields CASTQGPPGATGEKLFF.

This chain joins TRBV20-1 and TRBJ2-3; 8 bases match TRBD2. The CDR3 is 15 residues long. Germline CDR1 and CDR2: DFQATT and SNEGSKA (reference sequence). The V segment lost 3 bases and the J segment 6 bases; nucleotides outside the gene matches: 11. In nucleotides, the CDR3 is TGCAGTGCTAGTGGGGGACTAGGGGGTTCTGATACGCAGTATTTT. This encodes CSASGGLGGSDTQYF.